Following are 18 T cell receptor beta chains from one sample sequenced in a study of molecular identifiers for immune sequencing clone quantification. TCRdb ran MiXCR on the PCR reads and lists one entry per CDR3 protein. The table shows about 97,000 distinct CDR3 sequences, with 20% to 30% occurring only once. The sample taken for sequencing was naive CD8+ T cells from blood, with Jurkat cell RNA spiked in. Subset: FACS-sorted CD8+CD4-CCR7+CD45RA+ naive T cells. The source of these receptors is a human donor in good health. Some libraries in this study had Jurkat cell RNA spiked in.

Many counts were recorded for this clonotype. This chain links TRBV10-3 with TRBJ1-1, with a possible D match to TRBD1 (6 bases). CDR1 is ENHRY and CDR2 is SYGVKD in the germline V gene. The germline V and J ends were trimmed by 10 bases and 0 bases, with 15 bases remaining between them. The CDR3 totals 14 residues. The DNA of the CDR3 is TGTGCCACCCTAGGGGGGAGCATGAACACTGAAGCTTTCTTT. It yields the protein CATLGGSMNTEAFF.

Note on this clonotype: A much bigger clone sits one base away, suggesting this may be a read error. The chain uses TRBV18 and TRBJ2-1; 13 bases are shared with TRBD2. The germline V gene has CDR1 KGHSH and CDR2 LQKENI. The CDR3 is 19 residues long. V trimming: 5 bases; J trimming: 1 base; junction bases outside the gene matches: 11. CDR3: CASSRTSGGVIGSYNEQFF. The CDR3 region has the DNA TGTGCCAGCTCAAGGACTAGCGGGGGTGTGATCGGGTCCTACAATGAGCAGTTCTTC.

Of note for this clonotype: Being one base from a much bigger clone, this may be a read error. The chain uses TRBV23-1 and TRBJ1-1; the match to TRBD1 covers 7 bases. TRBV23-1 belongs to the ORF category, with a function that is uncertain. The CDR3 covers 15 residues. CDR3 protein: CASGQRTGLNTEAFF. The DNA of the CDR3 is TGCGCCAGCGGTCAACGGACAGGACTGAACACTGAAGCTTTCTTT.

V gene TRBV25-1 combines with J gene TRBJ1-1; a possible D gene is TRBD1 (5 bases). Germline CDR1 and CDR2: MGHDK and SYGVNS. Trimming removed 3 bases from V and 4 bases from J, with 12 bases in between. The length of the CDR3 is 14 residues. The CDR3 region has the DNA TGTGCCAGCAGTGAGGGGGTAGGTGGCACTGAAGCTTTCTTT. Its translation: CASSEGVGGTEAFF.

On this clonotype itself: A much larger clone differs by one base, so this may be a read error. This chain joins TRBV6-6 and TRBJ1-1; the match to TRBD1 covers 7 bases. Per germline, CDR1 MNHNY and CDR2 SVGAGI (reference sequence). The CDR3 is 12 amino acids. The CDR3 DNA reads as TGTGCCAGCCTACCGCCCAGGGGGAGAGCTTGCTTT. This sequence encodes CASLPPRGRACF.

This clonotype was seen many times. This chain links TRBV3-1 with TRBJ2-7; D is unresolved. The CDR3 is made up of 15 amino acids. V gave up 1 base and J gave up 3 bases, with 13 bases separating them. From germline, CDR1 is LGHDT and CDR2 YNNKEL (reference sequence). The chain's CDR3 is CASSQGRQPDYEQYF. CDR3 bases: TGTGCCAGCAGCCAAGGGAGACAACCGGACTACGAGCAGTACTTC.

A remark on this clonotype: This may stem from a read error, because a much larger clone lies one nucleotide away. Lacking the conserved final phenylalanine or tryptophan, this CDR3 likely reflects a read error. Written as DNA, the CDR3 is TGCAGCGTGATGACAGGAGAGAAAGCCTACGAGCAGTACCTC. Translation gives CSVMTGEKAYEQYL. The chain links TRBV29-1 to TRBJ2-7, with a tentative D call TRBD1 (6 bases). CDR1 SQVTM and CDR2 ANQGSEA come from the germline V gene. The CDR3 sequence is 14 residues long. V was trimmed by 6 bases and J by 2 bases, leaving 17 bases between them.

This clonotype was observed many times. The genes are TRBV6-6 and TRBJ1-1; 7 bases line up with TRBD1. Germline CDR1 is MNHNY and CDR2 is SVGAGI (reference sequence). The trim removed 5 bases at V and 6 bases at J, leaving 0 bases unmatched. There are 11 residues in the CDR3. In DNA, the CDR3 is TGTGCCAGCAGTCAGGGGGCTGAAGCTTTCTTT. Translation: CASSQGAEAFF.

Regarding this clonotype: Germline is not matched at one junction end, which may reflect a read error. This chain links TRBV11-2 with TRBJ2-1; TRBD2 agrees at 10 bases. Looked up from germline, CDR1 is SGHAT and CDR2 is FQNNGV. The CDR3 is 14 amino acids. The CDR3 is CASSVTSGYNAQFF. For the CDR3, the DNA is TGTGCCAGCAGCGTGACTAGCGGGTACAATGCGCAGTTCTTC.

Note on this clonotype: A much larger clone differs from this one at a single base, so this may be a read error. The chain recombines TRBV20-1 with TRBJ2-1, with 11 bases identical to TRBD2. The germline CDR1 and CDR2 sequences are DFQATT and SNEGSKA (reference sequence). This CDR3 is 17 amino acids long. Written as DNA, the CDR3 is TGCAGTGCTAGGCCAACTAGCGGGAGTAGCTCCTACAATGGGCAGTTCTTC. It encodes CSARPTSGSSSYNGQFF.

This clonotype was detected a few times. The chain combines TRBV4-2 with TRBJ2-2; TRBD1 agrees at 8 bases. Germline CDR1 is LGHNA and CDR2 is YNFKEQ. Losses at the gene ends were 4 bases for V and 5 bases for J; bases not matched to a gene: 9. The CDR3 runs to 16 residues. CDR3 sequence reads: CASSPYDRGGTGELFF. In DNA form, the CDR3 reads TGTGCCAGCAGCCCGTACGACAGGGGTGGGACCGGGGAGCTGTTTTTT.

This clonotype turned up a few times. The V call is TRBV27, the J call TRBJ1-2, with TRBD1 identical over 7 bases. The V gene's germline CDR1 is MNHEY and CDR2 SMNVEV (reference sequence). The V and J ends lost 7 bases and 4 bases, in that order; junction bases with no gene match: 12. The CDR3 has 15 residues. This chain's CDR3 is CASKMTGTESYGYTF. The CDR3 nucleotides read TGTGCCAGCAAAATGACCGGGACAGAATCCTATGGCTACACCTTC.

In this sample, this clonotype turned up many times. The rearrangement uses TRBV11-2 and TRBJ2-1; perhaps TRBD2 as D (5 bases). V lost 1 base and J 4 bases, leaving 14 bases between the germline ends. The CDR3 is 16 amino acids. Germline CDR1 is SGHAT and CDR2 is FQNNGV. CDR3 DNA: TGTGCCAGCAGCTTAGGTCCTAGCAGAAGGTACAATGAGCAGTTCTTC. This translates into CASSLGPSRRYNEQFF.

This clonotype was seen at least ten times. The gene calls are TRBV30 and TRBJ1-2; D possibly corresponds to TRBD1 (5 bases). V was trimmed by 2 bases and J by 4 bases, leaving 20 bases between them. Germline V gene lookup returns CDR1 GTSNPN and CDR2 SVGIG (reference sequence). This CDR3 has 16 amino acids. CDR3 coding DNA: TGTGCCTGGAGTTTCCTCCGGGACGGGGGTTTCTATGGCTACACCTTC. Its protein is CAWSFLRDGGFYGYTF. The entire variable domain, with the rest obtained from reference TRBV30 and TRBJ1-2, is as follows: SQTIHQWPATLVQPVGSPLSLECTVEGTSNPNLYWYRQAAGRGLQLLFYSVGIGQISSEVPQNLSASRPQDRQFILSSKKLLLSDSGFYLCAWSFLRDGGFYGYTFGSGTRLTVV.

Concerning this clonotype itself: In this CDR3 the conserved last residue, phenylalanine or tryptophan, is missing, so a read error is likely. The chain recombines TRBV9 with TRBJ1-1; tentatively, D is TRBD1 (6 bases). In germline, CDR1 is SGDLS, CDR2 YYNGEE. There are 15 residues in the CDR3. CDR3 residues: CASSYTTGLGTEAFS. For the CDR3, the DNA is TGTGCGAGCAGCTATACCACAGGGTTGGGCACTGAAGCTTTCTCT.

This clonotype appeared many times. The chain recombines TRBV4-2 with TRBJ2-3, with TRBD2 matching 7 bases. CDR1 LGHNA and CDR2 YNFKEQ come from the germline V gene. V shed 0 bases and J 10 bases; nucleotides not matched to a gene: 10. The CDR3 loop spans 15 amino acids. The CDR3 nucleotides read TGTGCCAGCAGCCAAGAAGGCGGGAGCCGAGGGGCGCAGTATTTT. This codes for CASSQEGGSRGAQYF.

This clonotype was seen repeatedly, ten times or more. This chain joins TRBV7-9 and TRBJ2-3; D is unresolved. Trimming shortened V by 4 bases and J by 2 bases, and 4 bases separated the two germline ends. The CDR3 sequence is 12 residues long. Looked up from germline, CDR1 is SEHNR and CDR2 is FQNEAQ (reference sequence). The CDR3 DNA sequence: TGTGCCAGCAGCTCCAACACAGATACGCAGTATTTT. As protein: CASSSNTDTQYF.

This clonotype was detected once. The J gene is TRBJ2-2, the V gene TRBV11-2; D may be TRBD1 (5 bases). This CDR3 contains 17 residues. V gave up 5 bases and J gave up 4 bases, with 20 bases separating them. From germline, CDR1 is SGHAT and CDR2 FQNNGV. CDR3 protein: CASSRRGWTSSTGELFF. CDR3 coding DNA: TGTGCCAGCAGCCGAAGGGGCTGGACGTCGAGCACCGGGGAGCTGTTTTTT.